Listed below are T cell receptor beta chains from one sample, sequenced in a study of T-cell memory formation after mild COVID-19. One entry per CDR3 protein results from TCRdb running MiXCR on the 5' RACE reads. The repertoire holds approximately 250,000 distinct CDR3 sequences, 15% seen once, with 2% to 2.5% in the top ten. The sequenced sample was PBMCs or a T cell subset sorted from them (not recorded which). Every receptor here comes from an adult woman who had mild COVID-19 (a few samples of this study predate the infection). Cell type and time point are not known. Each CDR3 is given with its conserved first and last residue. Each record gives: D gene, clone size, V gene, J gene, CDR3 DNA, CDR3 protein. D genes are given only for firm matches. Size values are once, few and many counts, or a class for expanded clones, and some rows have none.

D: .; size: .; V: TRBV24-1; J: TRBJ1-5; DNA: TGTGCCACCAGTGAACCTGACAGAACCATGCCCCAGCATTTT; CDR3: CATSEPDRTMPQHF
D: .; size: few; V: TRBV7-2; J: TRBJ1-3; DNA: TGTGCCAGCAGCTTCCGGGCCCAGGGACCTGGAAACACCATATATTTT; CDR3: CASSFRAQGPGNTIYF
D: TRBD1; size: .; V: TRBV5-1; J: TRBJ1-5; DNA: TGCGCCAGCAGCTTCGGGACAGGGGGCCAGCCCCAGCATTTT; CDR3: CASSFGTGGQPQHF
D: .; size: .; V: TRBV11-2; J: TRBJ1-2; DNA: TGTGCCAGCAGCTTAGATCGACGGGGATCGCGGTATGGCTACACCTTC; CDR3: CASSLDRRGSRYGYTF
D: .; size: few; V: TRBV9; J: TRBJ2-3; DNA: TGTGCCAGCAGCGCCGGCCTGACTCCCGATACGCAGTATTTT; CDR3: CASSAGLTPDTQYF
D: TRBD1; size: .; V: TRBV6-5; J: TRBJ1-4; DNA: TGTGCCAGCAGTTACGCGAGGGACAGCAATTCTTTT; CDR3: CASSYARDSNSF
D: .; size: few; V: TRBV2; J: TRBJ2-5; DNA: TGTGCCAGCACCGGAATAGAGACCCAGTACTTC; CDR3: CASTGIETQYF
D: .; size: .; V: TRBV2; J: TRBJ1-2; DNA: TGTGCCAGCAGTGAGGTGGGAAACTATGGCTACACCTTC; CDR3: CASSEVGNYGYTF
D: .; size: .; V: TRBV18; J: TRBJ2-3; DNA: TGTGCCAGCGGCGCCTCGGGATTTAGCACAGATACGCAGTATTTT; CDR3: CASGASGFSTDTQYF
D: .; size: .; V: TRBV12-3/TRBV12-4; J: TRBJ2-2; DNA: TGTGCCAGCAGGTCTCAGGGGAACACCGGGGAGCTGTTTTTT; CDR3: CASRSQGNTGELFF
D: .; size: few; V: TRBV6-5; J: TRBJ1-2; DNA: TGTGCCAGCAGTTACCACATCCAGTCGACGAGTGGCTACACCTTC; CDR3: CASSYHIQSTSGYTF
D: .; size: .; V: TRBV4-2; J: TRBJ2-3; DNA: TGTGCCAGCAGCCATGGGGATCCAGATACGCAGTATTTT; CDR3: CASSHGDPDTQYF
D: .; size: .; V: TRBV6-2/TRBV6-3; J: TRBJ2-3; DNA: TGTGCCAGCAGTTCTACAGGGCCAAGCACAGATACGCAGTATTTT; CDR3: CASSSTGPSTDTQYF
D: .; size: .; V: TRBV7-2; J: TRBJ2-5; DNA: TGTGCCAGCAGCTGGAGAGGGGGTCTCGAGACCCAGTACTTC; CDR3: CASSWRGGLETQYF
D: .; size: .; V: TRBV12-3/TRBV12-4; J: TRBJ1-1; DNA: TGTGCCAGCAGTTTAGCGAGGTTGGGTGAAGCTTTCTTT; CDR3: CASSLARLGEAFF
D: TRBD1; size: many; V: TRBV5-1; J: TRBJ2-5; DNA: TGCGCCAGCAGAAAGGGACAGGGGGCAGGGGAAGAGACCCAGTACTTC; CDR3: CASRKGQGAGEETQYF
D: TRBD2; size: few; V: TRBV3-1; J: TRBJ2-4; DNA: TGTGCCAGCAGCCAGGCAAGGACTAGCGGGAGACAAATTCAGTACTTC; CDR3: CASSQARTSGRQIQYF
D: TRBD2; size: few; V: TRBV7-9; J: TRBJ2-7; DNA: TGTGCCAGCAGCTTCAGCGGGGGGCGGTACGAGCAGTACTTC; CDR3: CASSFSGGRYEQYF
D: .; size: many; V: TRBV7-2; J: TRBJ2-4; DNA: TGTGCCAGCAGCCCCCAGTCAGGTTGGGCTCAGTACTTC; CDR3: CASSPQSGWAQYF
D: .; size: .; V: TRBV7-2; J: TRBJ1-4; DNA: TGTGCCAGCAGCTTAGCCCGGGGAACTAATGAAAAACTGTTTTTT; CDR3: CASSLARGTNEKLFF
D: .; size: few; V: TRBV5-1; J: TRBJ1-1; DNA: TGCGCCAGCAGCTTGGACCGACAGCTCGAAGCTTTCTTT; CDR3: CASSLDRQLEAFF
D: .; size: few; V: TRBV5-1; J: TRBJ1-2; DNA: TGCGCCAGCAGCGGATTTCAGGGGGGCTACACCTTC; CDR3: CASSGFQGGYTF
D: TRBD2; size: few; V: TRBV5-1; J: TRBJ2-7; DNA: TGCGCCAGCAGCTTGAACCTGGGACTAGCCGTCCTAGAGCAGTACTTC; CDR3: CASSLNLGLAVLEQYF
D: TRBD2; size: .; V: TRBV25-1; J: TRBJ2-7; DNA: TGTGCCAGCAGCCGACTAGCGGGGGGTAAAGAGCAGTACTTC; CDR3: CASSRLAGGKEQYF
D: .; size: many; V: TRBV6-1; J: TRBJ1-5; DNA: TGTGCCAGCAGCGCGGAAAATCAGCCCCAGCATTTT; CDR3: CASSAENQPQHF
D: .; size: .; V: TRBV6-5; J: TRBJ2-1; DNA: TGTGCCAGCAGTTACTCGGAGGGCCCCACATATGAGCAGTTCTTC; CDR3: CASSYSEGPTYEQFF
D: TRBD1; size: .; V: TRBV25-1; J: TRBJ2-1; DNA: TGTGCCAGCATACCCGACAGGGGTGAGCAGTTCTTC; CDR3: CASIPDRGEQFF
D: TRBD2; size: .; V: TRBV4-2; J: TRBJ2-3; DNA: TGTGCCAGCAGCCAAGCCACTAGCGGGGCTCTCCGGGATACGCAGTATTTT; CDR3: CASSQATSGALRDTQYF
D: .; size: few; V: TRBV29-1; J: TRBJ1-1; DNA: TGCAGCGTATCCGAGGGGACGAACACTGAAGCTTTCTTT; CDR3: CSVSEGTNTEAFF
D: .; size: many; V: TRBV29-1; J: TRBJ1-5; DNA: TGCAGCGTTGTATGGGACATTGGGCAGCCCCAGCATTTT; CDR3: CSVVWDIGQPQHF
D: .; size: few; V: TRBV10-3; J: TRBJ2-4; DNA: TGTGCCATCAGGGGTGAGGGTGGGAACATTCAGTACTTC; CDR3: CAIRGEGGNIQYF
D: TRBD1; size: .; V: TRBV6-2/TRBV6-3; J: TRBJ2-7; DNA: TGTGCCAGCACCAAGGGGACAGGGACATCGTACGAGCAGTACTTC; CDR3: CASTKGTGTSYEQYF
D: .; size: few; V: TRBV20-1; J: TRBJ2-4; DNA: TGCAGTGTTACTAGTCCTCAGCTCGCCAAAAACATTCAGTACTTC; CDR3: CSVTSPQLAKNIQYF
D: .; size: few; V: TRBV14; J: TRBJ1-2; DNA: TGTGCCAGCAGCCAAGGAGACAGTCTTCTAAACTATGGCTACACCTTC; CDR3: CASSQGDSLLNYGYTF
D: TRBD2; size: many; V: TRBV24-1; J: TRBJ2-2; DNA: TGTGCCACCAGTGACCCGGGACTAGCGGGGTATCTCGGGGAGCTGTTTTTT; CDR3: CATSDPGLAGYLGELFF
D: TRBD2; size: many; V: TRBV20-1; J: TRBJ2-7; DNA: TGCAGTGCTAGAGAGGGGCTAGCGGGAGCCGAGCAGTACTTC; CDR3: CSAREGLAGAEQYF
D: TRBD1; size: .; V: TRBV29-1; J: TRBJ2-7; DNA: TGCAGCGTTGAATTGGGACAGGGGGAGCAGTACTTC; CDR3: CSVELGQGEQYF
D: .; size: many; V: TRBV7-9; J: TRBJ2-1; DNA: TGTGCCAGCAGCTTCCGTGATTGGGTGCGAGCGGCCGGAAGCTCCTACAATGAGCAGTTCTTC; CDR3: CASSFRDWVRAAGSSYNEQFF
D: TRBD2; size: few; V: TRBV3-1; J: TRBJ2-1; DNA: TGTGCCAGCAGCCGGGTCTTTAGCGGGAGCTCAGACAATGAGCAGTTCTTC; CDR3: CASSRVFSGSSDNEQFF
D: .; size: many; V: TRBV20-1; J: TRBJ2-7; DNA: TGCAGTGCTAGAGGACGGATGCCCTACGAGCAGTACTTC; CDR3: CSARGRMPYEQYF
D: .; size: few; V: TRBV30; J: TRBJ2-5; DNA: TGTGCCTGGAGTGTACTCCGGGAGACCCAGTACTTC; CDR3: CAWSVLRETQYF
D: .; size: few; V: TRBV2; J: TRBJ2-5; DNA: TGTGCCAGCAGTGAGAAAGAGACCCAGTACTTC; CDR3: CASSEKETQYF
D: .; size: .; V: TRBV30; J: TRBJ2-1; DNA: TGTGCCTGGAGTGGTCGCGCGGGGTCCTTCAATGAGCAGTTCTTC; CDR3: CAWSGRAGSFNEQFF
D: .; size: few; V: TRBV7-3; J: TRBJ2-1; DNA: TGTGCCAGCAGCTCATCTAGTAGTGAGCAGTTCTTC; CDR3: CASSSSSSEQFF
D: TRBD1; size: few; V: TRBV28; J: TRBJ2-1; DNA: TGTGCCAGCAGTTCCTCCGGGACAGGGAGAAATGAGCAGTTCTTC; CDR3: CASSSSGTGRNEQFF
D: .; size: .; V: TRBV24-1; J: TRBJ1-2; DNA: TGTGCCACCAGTGACTCCTTAGCCACAGGGTTTACCTTC; CDR3: CATSDSLATGFTF
D: .; size: .; V: TRBV7-3; J: TRBJ2-3; DNA: TGTGCCAGCAGCTCTCCCCCTGGAGATACGCAGTATTTT; CDR3: CASSSPPGDTQYF
D: TRBD2; size: many; V: TRBV12-3/TRBV12-4; J: TRBJ2-7; DNA: TGTGCCAGCAGTCCCCTGACTAGCGGGAGGCGCGAGCAGTACTTC; CDR3: CASSPLTSGRREQYF
D: TRBD1; size: .; V: TRBV10-2; J: TRBJ1-1; DNA: TGCGCCAGCAGAAACAGGGGGCTCGGCACTGAAGCTTTCTTT; CDR3: CASRNRGLGTEAFF